One sample yielded the 18 T cell receptor beta chains listed below, sequenced in a study of cytomegalovirus exposure and HLA in healthy donors. PCR amplification relied on 60 Vbeta primers (plus 13 Jbeta primers). Sequenced by immunoSEQ multiplex PCR; TCRdb stores in-frame clones only, minus some. Among about 76,000 clones listed, around 76% were seen once. The sample taken for sequencing was PBMCs. These receptors were collected from a male donor in good health and CMV-seropositive.

The rearrangement uses TRBV28 and TRBJ1-2; no clear D gene. Germline V gene data show CDR1 as MDHEN and CDR2 as SYDVKM. V lost 3 bases to trimming and J lost 3 bases, with 8 bases between them. CDR3 length equals 13 residues. CDR3 sequence: CASSLGGDYGYTF. CDR3 coding DNA: TGTGCCAGCAGTTTGGGCGGGGACTATGGCTACACCTTC.

V gene TRBV27 combines with J gene TRBJ2-7, with unresolved D. The V end was cut by 2 bases, the J end by 2 bases, with 13 bases between. The CDR3 sequence is 15 residues long. The germline V gene has CDR1 MNHEY and CDR2 SMNVEV (reference sequence). The CDR3 protein is CASSLGFGGPYEQYF. As DNA, the CDR3 is TGTGCCAGCAGTTTAGGGTTCGGCGGTCCCTACGAGCAGTACTTC.

This clone came up a few times. This chain connects TRBV6-1 to TRBJ2-1; D is unclear. In germline, CDR1 is MNHNS, CDR2 SASEGT. Trimming left V 8 bases short and J 8 bases short, with 16 bases between. This CDR3 comprises 13 residues. As DNA, the CDR3 is TGTGCCAGCGGTCGGGTTCTTCGGGATGAGCAGTTCTTC. Its translation is CASGRVLRDEQFF.

This clone has only a few counts. The V call is TRBV19, the J call TRBJ1-2, with 9 bases lining up with TRBD1. Germline CDR1 LNHDA, CDR2 SQIVND (reference sequence). The V gene end was trimmed by 1 base and the J gene end by 7 bases; junction bases not matched to a gene: 1. The CDR3 is 13 amino acids. The CDR3 DNA follows: TGTGCCAGTAGTATAGGGACAGGGGCTGGCTACACCTTC. It specifies CASSIGTGAGYTF. The complete variable domain, with remaining parts taken from reference TRBV19 and TRBJ1-2, reads DGGITQSPKYLFRKEGQNVTLSCEQNLNHDAMYWYRQDPGQGLRLIYYSQIVNDFQKGDIAEGYSVSREKKESFPLTVTSAQKNPTAFYLCASSIGTGAGYTFGSGTRLTVV.

This chain links TRBV27 with TRBJ1-6; 11 positions agree with TRBD1. Per the germline V gene, CDR1 is MNHEY and CDR2 is SMNVEV (reference sequence). Trimming cost V 6 bases and J 4 bases; bases outside gene matches: 2. This CDR3 region has 15 residues. The CDR3 sequence is CASRGQGAYNSPLHF. CDR3 DNA sequence: TGTGCCAGCAGAGGACAGGGGGCATATAATTCACCCCTCCACTTT.

The chain carries TRBV7-9 and TRBJ2-5; a possible D gene is TRBD1 (6 bases). V gave up 5 bases and J gave up 1 base, with 11 bases separating them. The CDR3 loop spans 14 amino acids. Germline V gene sequence: CDR1 SEHNR, CDR2 FQNEAQ (reference sequence). The CDR3 region has the DNA TGTGCCAGCAGCCCTTCAGGGGTCCAAGAGACCCAGTACTTC. It specifies CASSPSGVQETQYF.

V gene TRBV2 combines with J gene TRBJ1-5, with a possible D match to TRBD1 (6 bases). Looked up from germline, CDR1 is SNHLY and CDR2 is FYNNEI. The CDR3 has 14 residues. Trimming removed 4 bases at V and 0 bases at J, with 7 bases between. In DNA, the CDR3 is TGTGCCAGCAGTGCCAGGGGTAGCAATCAGCCCCAGCATTTT. Translated, it gives CASSARGSNQPQHF.

V gene TRBV7-9 combines with J gene TRBJ2-7, with a possible D match to TRBD1 (5 bases). This CDR3 has 15 amino acids. Germline lookup yields CDR1 SEHNR and CDR2 FQNEAQ (reference sequence). Trimming stripped 7 bases from V and 1 base from J, with 17 bases between. As DNA, the CDR3 is TGTGCCAGCAAGGGGATGGTTCAATCGTCCTACGAGCAGTACTTC. Translation: CASKGMVQSSYEQYF. The full variable domain, with the rest looked up from reference TRBV7-9 and TRBJ2-7, is DTGVSQNPRHKITKRGQNVTFRCDPISEHNRLYWYRQTLGQGPEFLTYFQNEAQLEKSRLLSDRFSAERPKGSFSTLEIQRTEQGDSAMYLCASKGMVQSSYEQYFGPGTRLTVT.

The chain uses TRBV2 and TRBJ1-5; tentative D call: TRBD1 (5 bases). The CDR3 consists of 14 residues. CDR1 is SNHLY and CDR2 is FYNNEI in the germline V gene. Trimming stripped 5 bases from V and 10 bases from J, with 18 bases between. CDR3 bases: TGTGCCAGCAGTAAATTCCAGGGAGGGGAACCCCAGCATTTT. Protein sequence: CASSKFQGGEPQHF.

This chain uses TRBV6-5 with TRBJ1-4, with D hard to call. CDR1 MNHEY and CDR2 SVGAGI come from the germline V gene. Trimming pared 2 bases from V and 7 bases from J, leaving 14 bases between. There are 15 residues in the CDR3. Here the CDR3 reads CASSYSTQTGEKLFF. In nucleotides, the CDR3 is TGTGCCAGCAGTTACAGCACCCAAACGGGTGAAAAACTGTTTTTT.

This chain joins TRBV19 and TRBJ2-7; perhaps TRBD1 as D (6 bases). The CDR3 has 15 amino acids. Germline V CDR1 and CDR2: LNHDA, SQIVND (reference sequence). Trimming took off 3 bases at V and 1 base at J, with 13 bases between the two ends. The CDR3 region has the DNA TGTGCCAGTAGTATTGAGGGGGACGGATCCTACGAGCAGTACTTC. It translates to CASSIEGDGSYEQYF.

This clone was observed a handful of times. Sequence at one end of the junction differs from germline and may be a read error. The chain links TRBV7-9 to TRBJ1-5; a possible D gene is TRBD1 (6 bases). This CDR3 is 16 amino acids long. CDR1 and CDR2 from the germline V gene are SEHNR and FQNEAQ (reference sequence). The CDR3 is CSSSPGGGSGNQPQHF. CDR3 nucleotide sequence: TGTTCCAGCAGCCCGGGAGGGGGGAGTGGCAATCAGCCCCAGCATTTT.

This clone appeared a few times. The gene calls are TRBV27 and TRBJ2-3; the D gene is possibly TRBD2 (6 bases). V was trimmed by 2 bases and J by 0 bases, leaving 9 bases between them. CDR3 size: 15 residues. Germline V gives CDR1 MNHEY, CDR2 SMNVEV (reference sequence). CDR3 in amino acids: CASSLSAGSTDTQYF. The CDR3 nucleotides read TGTGCCAGCAGTTTAAGCGCGGGAAGCACAGATACGCAGTATTTT.

The chain recombines TRBV7-8 with TRBJ2-1; TRBD1 matches 10 bases. Germline V gene sequence: CDR1 SGHVS, CDR2 FQNEAQ. The CDR3 runs 18 residues. Trimming removed 4 bases from V and 1 base from J; junction bases left unmatched: 10. CDR3 in DNA: TGTGCCAGCAGCTCAGATCGGGGACAGGGGAGTTCCTACAATGAGCAGTTCTTC. It encodes CASSSDRGQGSSYNEQFF.

J is TRBJ2-5 and V is TRBV4-1; D ambiguous. The CDR3 spans 14 residues. The V gene lost 7 bases and the J gene lost 0 bases, with 12 bases spanning the gap. The germline V gene has CDR1 MGHRA and CDR2 YSYEKL. The CDR3 DNA is TGCGCCAGCACCAGGCAAGAGTACCAAGAGACCCAGTACTTC. Translated, it gives CASTRQEYQETQYF.

This sequence joins TRBV7-2 and TRBJ2-1; TRBD2 matches 12 bases. Germline V gene lookup returns CDR1 SGHTA and CDR2 FQGNSA. V gave up 6 bases and J gave up 4 bases; unmatched junction bases: 1. There are 14 residues in the CDR3. The CDR3 sequence: CASRGTSGYNEQFF. In DNA, the CDR3 is TGTGCCAGCAGGGGGACTAGCGGGTACAATGAGCAGTTCTTC.

The CDR3 DNA sequence: TGTGCCAGCAGTACCACAGGTTTCCGAAACGAGCAGTACTTC. Its protein is CASSTTGFRNEQYF. The V call is TRBV27, the J call TRBJ2-7; the D gene is possibly TRBD1 (5 bases). Looked up from germline, CDR1 is MNHEY and CDR2 is SMNVEV (reference sequence). The V end lost 5 bases, the J end lost 5 bases, and 16 bases lay between the germline ends. This CDR3 comprises 14 residues.

The CDR3 nucleotides read TGTGCCAGCTCACCATCCGCGGGCGGGGAGCAAAATGAAAAACTGTTTTTT. Protein product: CASSPSAGGEQNEKLFF. This chain uses TRBV18 with TRBJ1-4; D gene uncertain. Trimming took off 2 bases at V and 5 bases at J, with 18 bases between the two ends. The germline CDR1 and CDR2 sequences are KGHSH and LQKENI. The CDR3 runs 17 residues.